The table lists the clone carrying this T cell receptor (beta chain) with a few counts. Its matching antigen is unknown. The sample originates from a study of vaccination and CD4 T cells after COVID-19. CDR1 is MRHNA and CDR2 is SNTAGT in the germline V gene. The CDR3 extends over 11 amino acids. The V gene lost 4 bases and the J gene lost 2 bases, with 2 bases spanning the gap. Sequenced with the Oncomine TCR Beta short-read assay was DNA taken from cultured CD4+ T cells. Genomic DNA from cultured CD4+ T cells was extracted. Via MiXCR, TCRdb re-called the PCR reads, giving one row per CDR3 protein. The sample contains roughly 7,500 distinct CDR3 sequences, 50% of which appear only once. Treatment reported: approximately nine-day PBMC culture with coronavirus spike peptide pools or control peptides (ViraFEST assay).

The clonotype originates from a human donor who had recovered from COVID-19. Sequencing was performed on CD4+ T cells from blood, cultured in vitro. The V and J genes are TRBV6-4 and TRBJ1-1; no firm D call. The CDR3 DNA is TGTGCCAGCAGTGTCAACACTGAAGCTTTCTTT. Amino acid sequence: CASSVNTEAFF.